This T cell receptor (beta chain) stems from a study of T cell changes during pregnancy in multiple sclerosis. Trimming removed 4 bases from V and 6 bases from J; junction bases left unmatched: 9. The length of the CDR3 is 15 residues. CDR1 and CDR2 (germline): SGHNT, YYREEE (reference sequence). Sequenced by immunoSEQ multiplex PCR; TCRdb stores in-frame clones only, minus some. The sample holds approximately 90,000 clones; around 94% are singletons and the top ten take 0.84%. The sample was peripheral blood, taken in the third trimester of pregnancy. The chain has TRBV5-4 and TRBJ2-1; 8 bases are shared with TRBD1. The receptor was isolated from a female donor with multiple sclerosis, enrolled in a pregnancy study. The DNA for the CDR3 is TGTGCCAGCAGCCTGGGACAGGTCGCGTCCAATGAGCAGTTCTTC. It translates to CASSLGQVASNEQFF.